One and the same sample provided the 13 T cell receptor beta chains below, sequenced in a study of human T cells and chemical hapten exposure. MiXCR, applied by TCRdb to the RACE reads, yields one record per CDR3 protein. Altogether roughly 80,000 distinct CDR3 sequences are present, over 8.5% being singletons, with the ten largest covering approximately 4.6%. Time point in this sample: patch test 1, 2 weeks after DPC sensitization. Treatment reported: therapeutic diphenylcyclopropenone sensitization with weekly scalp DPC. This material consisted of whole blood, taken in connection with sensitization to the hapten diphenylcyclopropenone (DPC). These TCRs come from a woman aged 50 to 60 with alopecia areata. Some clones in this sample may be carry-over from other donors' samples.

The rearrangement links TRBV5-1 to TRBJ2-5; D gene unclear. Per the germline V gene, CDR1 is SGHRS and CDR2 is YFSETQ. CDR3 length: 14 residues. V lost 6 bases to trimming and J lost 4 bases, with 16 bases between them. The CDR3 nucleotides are TGCGCCAGCACCTCAGCCGGGTATGGAGAGACCCAGTACTTC. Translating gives CASTSAGYGETQYF.

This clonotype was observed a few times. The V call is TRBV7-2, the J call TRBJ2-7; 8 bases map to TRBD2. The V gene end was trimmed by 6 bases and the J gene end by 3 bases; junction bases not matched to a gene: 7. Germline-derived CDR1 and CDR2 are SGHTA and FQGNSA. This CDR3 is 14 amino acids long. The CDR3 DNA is TGTGCCAGCAGATATACCGGGACTAGCTACGAGCAGTACTTC. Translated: CASRYTGTSYEQYF.

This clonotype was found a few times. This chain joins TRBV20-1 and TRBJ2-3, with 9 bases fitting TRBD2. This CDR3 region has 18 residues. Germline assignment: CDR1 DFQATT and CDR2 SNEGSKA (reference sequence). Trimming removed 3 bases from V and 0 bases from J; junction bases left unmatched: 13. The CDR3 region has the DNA TGCAGTGCTAGTTCATGGTGGCGGGAGGGGGTTAGCACAGATACGCAGTATTTT. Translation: CSASSWWREGVSTDTQYF.

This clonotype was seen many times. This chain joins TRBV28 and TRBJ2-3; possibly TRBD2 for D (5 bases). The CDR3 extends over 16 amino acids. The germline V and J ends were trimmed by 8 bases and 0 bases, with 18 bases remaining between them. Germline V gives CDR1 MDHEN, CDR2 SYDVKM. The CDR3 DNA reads TGTGCCAGCTCCGCCCCCCCGGGGTCTAGCACAGATACGCAGTATTTT. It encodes CASSAPPGSSTDTQYF.

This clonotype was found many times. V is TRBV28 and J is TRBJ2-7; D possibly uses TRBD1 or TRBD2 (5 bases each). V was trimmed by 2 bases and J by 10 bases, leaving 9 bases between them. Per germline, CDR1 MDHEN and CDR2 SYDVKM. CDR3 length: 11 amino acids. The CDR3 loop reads CASSLNGDQYF. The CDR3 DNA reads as TGTGCCAGCAGTTTAAATGGGGACCAGTACTTC.

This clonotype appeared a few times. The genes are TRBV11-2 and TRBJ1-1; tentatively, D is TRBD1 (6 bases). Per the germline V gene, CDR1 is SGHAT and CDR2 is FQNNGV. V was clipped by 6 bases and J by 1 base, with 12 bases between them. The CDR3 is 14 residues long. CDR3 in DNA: TGTGCCAGCAGTGTAAGGACAGCGAACACTGAAGCTTTCTTT. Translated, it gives CASSVRTANTEAFF.

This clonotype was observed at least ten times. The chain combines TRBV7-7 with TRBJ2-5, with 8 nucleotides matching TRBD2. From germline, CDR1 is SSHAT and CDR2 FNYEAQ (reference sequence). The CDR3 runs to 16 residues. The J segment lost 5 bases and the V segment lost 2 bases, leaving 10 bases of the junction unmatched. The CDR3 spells CASSLKISGNGETQYF. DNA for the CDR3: TGTGCCAGCAGCTTAAAGATTAGCGGGAATGGGGAGACCCAGTACTTC.

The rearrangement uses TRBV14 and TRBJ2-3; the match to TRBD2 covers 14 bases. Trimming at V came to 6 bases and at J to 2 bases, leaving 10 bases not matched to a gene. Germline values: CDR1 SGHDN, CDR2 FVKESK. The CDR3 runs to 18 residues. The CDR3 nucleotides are TGTGCCAGCAGAAGACTAGCGGGAGGGCCGGCTAACACAGATACGCAGTATTTT. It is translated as CASRRLAGGPANTDTQYF.

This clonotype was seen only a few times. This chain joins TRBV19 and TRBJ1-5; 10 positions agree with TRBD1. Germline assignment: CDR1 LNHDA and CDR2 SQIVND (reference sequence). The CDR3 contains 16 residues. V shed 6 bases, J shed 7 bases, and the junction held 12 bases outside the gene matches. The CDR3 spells CASSKVGGQGSQPQHF. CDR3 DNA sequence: TGTGCCAGTAGCAAAGTTGGGGGACAGGGGAGCCAGCCCCAGCATTTT. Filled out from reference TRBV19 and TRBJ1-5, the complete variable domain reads DGGITQSPKYLFRKEGQNVTLSCEQNLNHDAMYWYRQDPGQGLRLIYYSQIVNDFQKGDIAEGYSVSREKKESFPLTVTSAQKNPTAFYLCASSKVGGQGSQPQHFGDGTRLSIL.

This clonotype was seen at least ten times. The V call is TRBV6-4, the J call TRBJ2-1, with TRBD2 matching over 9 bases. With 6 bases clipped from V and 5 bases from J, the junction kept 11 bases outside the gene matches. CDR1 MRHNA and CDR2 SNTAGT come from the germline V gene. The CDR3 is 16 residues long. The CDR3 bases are TGTGCCAGCAGCCAGACTATGGCGGGAGGGCACAATGAGCAGTTCTTC. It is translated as CASSQTMAGGHNEQFF.

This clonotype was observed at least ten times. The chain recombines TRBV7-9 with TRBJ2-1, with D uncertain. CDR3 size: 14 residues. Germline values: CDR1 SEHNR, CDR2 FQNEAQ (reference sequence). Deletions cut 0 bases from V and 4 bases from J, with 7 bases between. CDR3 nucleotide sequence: TGTGCCAGCAGCTTAGCGAATACTTACAATGAGCAGTTCTTC. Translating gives CASSLANTYNEQFF.

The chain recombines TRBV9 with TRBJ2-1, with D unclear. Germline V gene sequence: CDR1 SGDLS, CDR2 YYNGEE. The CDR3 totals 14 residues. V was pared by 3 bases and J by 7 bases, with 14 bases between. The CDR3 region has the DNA TGTGCCAGCAGCGGAAATGTAGGACGGAATGAGCAGTTCTTC. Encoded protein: CASSGNVGRNEQFF.

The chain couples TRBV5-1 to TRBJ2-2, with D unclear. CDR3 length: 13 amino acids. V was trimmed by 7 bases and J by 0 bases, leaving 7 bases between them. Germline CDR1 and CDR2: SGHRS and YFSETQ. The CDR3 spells CASATSNTGELFF. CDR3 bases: TGCGCCAGCGCCACCTCGAACACCGGGGAGCTGTTTTTT.